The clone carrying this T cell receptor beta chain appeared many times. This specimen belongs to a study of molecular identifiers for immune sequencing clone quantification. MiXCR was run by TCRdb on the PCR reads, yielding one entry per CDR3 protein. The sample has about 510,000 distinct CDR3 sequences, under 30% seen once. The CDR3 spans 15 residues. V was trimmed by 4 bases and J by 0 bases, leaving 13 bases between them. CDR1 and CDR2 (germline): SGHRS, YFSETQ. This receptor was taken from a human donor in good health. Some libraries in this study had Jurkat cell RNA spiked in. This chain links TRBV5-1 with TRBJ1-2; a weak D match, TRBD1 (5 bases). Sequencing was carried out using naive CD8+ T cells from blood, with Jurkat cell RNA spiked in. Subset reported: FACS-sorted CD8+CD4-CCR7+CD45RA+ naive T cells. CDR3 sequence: CASSPRDPANYGYTF. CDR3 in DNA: TGCGCCAGCAGCCCCCGGGACCCTGCTAACTATGGCTACACCTTC.